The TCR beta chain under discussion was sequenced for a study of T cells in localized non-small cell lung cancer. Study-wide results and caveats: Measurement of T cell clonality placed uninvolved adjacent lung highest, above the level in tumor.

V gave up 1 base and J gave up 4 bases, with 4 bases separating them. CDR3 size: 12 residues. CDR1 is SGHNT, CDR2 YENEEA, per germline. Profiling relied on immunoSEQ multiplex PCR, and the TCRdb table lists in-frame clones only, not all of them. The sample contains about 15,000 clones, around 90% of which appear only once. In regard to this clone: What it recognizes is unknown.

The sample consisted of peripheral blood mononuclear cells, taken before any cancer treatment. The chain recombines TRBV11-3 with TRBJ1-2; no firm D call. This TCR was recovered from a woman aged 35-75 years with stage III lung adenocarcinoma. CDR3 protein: CASSLGVYGYTF. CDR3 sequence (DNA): TGTGCCAGCAGCTTAGGGGTCTATGGCTACACCTTC.